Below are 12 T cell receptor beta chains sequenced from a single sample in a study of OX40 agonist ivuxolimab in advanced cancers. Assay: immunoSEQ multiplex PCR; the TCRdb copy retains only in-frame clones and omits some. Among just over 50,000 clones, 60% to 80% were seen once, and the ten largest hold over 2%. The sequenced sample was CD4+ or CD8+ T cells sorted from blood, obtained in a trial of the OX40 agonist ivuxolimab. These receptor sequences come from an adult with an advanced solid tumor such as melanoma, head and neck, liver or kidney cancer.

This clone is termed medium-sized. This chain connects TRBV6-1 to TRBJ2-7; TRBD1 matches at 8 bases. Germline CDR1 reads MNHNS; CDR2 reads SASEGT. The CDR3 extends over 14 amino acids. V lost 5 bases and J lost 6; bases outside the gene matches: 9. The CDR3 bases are TGTGCCAGCAGTCCGACAGGGGCTAGAATCGAGCAGTACTTC. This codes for CASSPTGARIEQYF.

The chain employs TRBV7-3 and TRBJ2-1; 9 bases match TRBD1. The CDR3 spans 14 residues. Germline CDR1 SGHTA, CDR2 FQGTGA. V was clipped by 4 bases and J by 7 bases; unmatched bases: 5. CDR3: CASSSGQGWNEQFF. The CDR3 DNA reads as TGTGCCAGCAGCTCCGGACAGGGGTGGAATGAGCAGTTCTTC.

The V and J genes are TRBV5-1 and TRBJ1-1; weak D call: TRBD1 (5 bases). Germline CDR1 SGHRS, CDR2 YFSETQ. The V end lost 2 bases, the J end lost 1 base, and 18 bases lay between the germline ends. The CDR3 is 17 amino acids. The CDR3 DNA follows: TGCGCCAGCAGCTTTGGGGGAGGGAAGGTCCGGAACACTGAAGCTTTCTTT. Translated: CASSFGGGKVRNTEAFF.

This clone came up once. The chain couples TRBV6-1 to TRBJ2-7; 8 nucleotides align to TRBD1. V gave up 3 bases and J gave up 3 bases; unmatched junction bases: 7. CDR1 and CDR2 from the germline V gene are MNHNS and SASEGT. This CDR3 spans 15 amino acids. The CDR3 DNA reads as TGTGCCAGCAGTGACCTCAGTACAGGGGGCTACGAGCAGTACTTC. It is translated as CASSDLSTGGYEQYF.

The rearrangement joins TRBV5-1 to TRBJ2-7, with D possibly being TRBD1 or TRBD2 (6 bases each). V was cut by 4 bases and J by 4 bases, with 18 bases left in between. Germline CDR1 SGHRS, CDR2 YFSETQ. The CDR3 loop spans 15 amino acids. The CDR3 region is CASSPDGGGLYEQYF. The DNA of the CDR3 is TGCGCCAGCAGCCCAGACGGAGGGGGTCTTTACGAGCAGTACTTC. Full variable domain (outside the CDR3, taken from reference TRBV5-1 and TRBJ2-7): KAGVTQTPRYLIKTRGQQVTLSCSPISGHRSVSWYQQTPGQGLQFLFEYFSETQRNKGNFPGRFSGRQFSNSRSEMNVSTLELGDSALYLCASSPDGGGLYEQYFGPGTRLTVT.

CDR3 sequence reads: CASRFRVQSLANEKLFF. The CDR3, as DNA: TGTGCCAGCAGGTTCAGGGTACAGTCATTGGCTAATGAAAAACTGTTTTTT. This rearrangement joins TRBV28 to TRBJ1-4; tentative D call: TRBD1 (5 bases). Trimming removed 6 bases from V and 3 bases from J, with 20 bases in between. The CDR3 has 17 residues. The V gene's germline CDR1 is MDHEN and CDR2 SYDVKM.

This chain's CDR3 is CASSANPSDRGGYTF. The CDR3, as DNA: TGTGCCAGCAGCGCGAACCCCTCCGACAGGGGAGGCTACACCTTC. The rearrangement links TRBV7-3 to TRBJ1-2; TRBD1 agrees at 8 bases. Trimming took 5 bases from V and 8 from J; bases not matched to a gene: 13. The CDR3 runs to 15 residues. Germline V gene sequence: CDR1 SGHTA, CDR2 FQGTGA. The full variable domain, its missing parts supplied by reference TRBV7-3 and TRBJ1-2, is GAGVSQTPSNKVTEKGKYVELRCDPISGHTALYWYRQSLGQGPEFLIYFQGTGAADDSGLPNDRFFAVRPEGSVSTLKIQRTERGDSAVYLCASSANPSDRGGYTFGSGTRLTVV.

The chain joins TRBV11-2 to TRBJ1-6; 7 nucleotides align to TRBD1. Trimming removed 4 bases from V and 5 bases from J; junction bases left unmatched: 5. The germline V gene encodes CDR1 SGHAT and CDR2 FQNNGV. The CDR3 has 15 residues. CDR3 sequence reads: CASSSLGQNNSPLHF. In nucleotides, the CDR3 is TGTGCCAGCAGCTCCCTGGGACAGAATAATTCACCCCTCCACTTT. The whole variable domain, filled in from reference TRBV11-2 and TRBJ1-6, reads EAGVAQSPRYKIIEKRQSVAFWCNPISGHATLYWYQQILGQGPKLLIQFQNNGVVDDSQLPKDRFSAERLKGVDSTLKIQPAKLEDSAVYLCASSSLGQNNSPLHFGNGTRLTVT.

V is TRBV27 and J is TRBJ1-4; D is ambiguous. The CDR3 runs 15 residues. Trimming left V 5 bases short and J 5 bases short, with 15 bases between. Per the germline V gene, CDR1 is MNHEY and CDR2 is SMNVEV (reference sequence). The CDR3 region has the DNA TGTGCCAGCAGTCATTCGACATCGAGGAATGAAAAACTGTTTTTT. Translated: CASSHSTSRNEKLFF.

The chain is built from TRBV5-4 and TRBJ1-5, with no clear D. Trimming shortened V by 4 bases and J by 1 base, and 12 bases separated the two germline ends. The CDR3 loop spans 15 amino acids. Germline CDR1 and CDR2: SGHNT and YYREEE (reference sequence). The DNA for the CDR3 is TGTGCCAGCAGCAGTGGACTCCTAAGCAATCAGCCCCAGCATTTT. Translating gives CASSSGLLSNQPQHF. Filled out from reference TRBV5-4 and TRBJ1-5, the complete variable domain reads ETGVTQSPTHLIKTRGQQVTLRCSSQSGHNTVSWYQQALGQGPQFIFQYYREEENGRGNFPPRFSGLQFPNYSSELNVNALELDDSALYLCASSSGLLSNQPQHFGDGTRLSIL.

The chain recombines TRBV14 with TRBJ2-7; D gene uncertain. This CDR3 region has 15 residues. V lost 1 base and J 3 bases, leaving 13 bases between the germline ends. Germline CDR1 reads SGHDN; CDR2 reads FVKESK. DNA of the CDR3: TGTGCCAGCAGCCAAGGTCCTGGCAGGTTCTACGAGCAGTACTTC. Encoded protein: CASSQGPGRFYEQYF.

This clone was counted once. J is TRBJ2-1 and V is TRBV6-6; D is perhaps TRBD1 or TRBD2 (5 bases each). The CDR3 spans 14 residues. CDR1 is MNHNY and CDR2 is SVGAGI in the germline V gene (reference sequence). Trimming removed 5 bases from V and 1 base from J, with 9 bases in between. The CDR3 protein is CASSRDPSYNEQFF. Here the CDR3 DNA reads TGTGCCAGCAGTCGGGACCCATCCTACAATGAGCAGTTCTTC.